This TCR beta chain was observed in a study of T cells in Graves' hyperthyroidism and ophthalmopathy. Overall study results and limits: The model's output predicted ophthalmopathy at a median of roughly 6.9 months prior to onset. Most thyroid clonotypes expanded above 0.001 appeared in blood too.

Amplification of TCR beta CDR3 regions used RNA as the template. RT-PCR in the first round (using the HTBI primer set) targeted the TCR CDR3. TCRdb recomputed calls from the multiplex PCR reads with MiXCR, one row per CDR3 protein. The sample holds 370,000 or so distinct CDR3 sequences; about a sixth are singletons and the top ten take roughly 25%. Subjects aged 18 to 65 presented with newly diagnosed hyperthyroidism of less than 2 months' duration. For the diagnoses, clinical symptoms, serum thyroxine and TRAb, thyroid ultrasound and orbital computed tomography were used. This clonotype has a handful of counts. Its specificity is unknown. Material: blood. The clonotype comes from a young woman with Graves' hyperthyroidism that later progressed to Graves' ophthalmopathy.

The CDR3 DNA is TGTGCCAGCAGTTACTCTGCGGGACATGAGCAGTTCTTC. This codes for CASSYSAGHEQFF. The V call is TRBV6-2 or TRBV6-3, the J call TRBJ2-1; tentatively, D is TRBD2 (6 bases). The V and J ends lost 0 bases and 8 bases respectively, with 8 bases between them. The CDR3 sequence is 13 residues long. Germline loops: CDR1 MNHEY, CDR2 SVGEGT.